The text below deals with one T cell receptor beta chain. The germline gives CDR1 SGHRS, CDR2 YFSETQ. This CDR3 is built from 15 residues. The V end lost 0 bases, the J end lost 0 bases, and 7 bases lay between the germline ends. This entry is derived from a study of OX40 agonist ivuxolimab in advanced cancers. Measured with immunoSEQ multiplex PCR; TCRdb has only the in-frame clones, and not every one. The profile covers about 50,000 clones, with about 79% appearing a single time and more than 1.2% taken by the ten largest. The genes are TRBV5-1 and TRBJ1-3, with D possibly being TRBD1 (5 bases). This clonotype originated in an adult with an advanced solid tumor such as melanoma, head and neck, liver or kidney cancer. This material consisted of CD4+ or CD8+ T cells sorted from blood, taken in a trial of the OX40 agonist ivuxolimab. CDR3 coding DNA: TGCGCCAGCAGCTTGGTGGGGGGCTCTGGAAACACCATATATTTT. Its protein product is CASSLVGGSGNTIYF.